A selection of T cell receptor beta chains follows, all from one sample in a study of a mutant IDH1 vaccine in newly diagnosed glioma. Antigen specificity for these receptors is unknown. The assay was immunoSEQ multiplex PCR, and TCRdb's table has in-frame clones only and misses some. The sample shows some 13,000 clones, around 76% of them seen only once. Specimen: PBMCs, collected from a glioma patient whose treatment included an IDH1 peptide vaccine. Receptors were obtained from a woman aged 40 to 49 with glioma. CDR3s include the opening cysteine and the closing phenylalanine or tryptophan. Fields, in order: D gene, V gene, J gene, CDR3 protein. A D gene is named only where the DNA matches it firmly.

D: .; V: TRBV29-1; J: TRBJ1-2; CDR3: CSAAKGRDGYTF
D: .; V: TRBV2; J: TRBJ1-5; CDR3: CASSGSQRGLAQHF
D: .; V: TRBV7-2; J: TRBJ1-1; CDR3: CASSFWTANTEAFF
D: .; V: TRBV28; J: TRBJ1-1; CDR3: CASGIGAAFF
D: .; V: TRBV2; J: TRBJ1-5; CDR3: CASSEFYGQNNQPQHF
D: .; V: TRBV9; J: TRBJ1-3; CDR3: CASNPGTSGNTIYF
D: .; V: TRBV10-3; J: TRBJ1-2; CDR3: CAISGQNSGYTF
D: .; V: TRBV4-3; J: TRBJ1-1; CDR3: CASSQDSTNTEAFF
D: TRBD1; V: TRBV27; J: TRBJ2-3; CDR3: CASSAGTGIFLLTDTQYF
D: .; V: TRBV6-5; J: TRBJ2-1; CDR3: CAVHLYNEQFF
D: .; V: TRBV6-4; J: TRBJ2-7; CDR3: CASISSYEQYF
D: .; V: TRBV20-1; J: TRBJ1-4; CDR3: CSARDGEKLFF
D: .; V: TRBV5-1; J: TRBJ2-5; CDR3: CASSLAVGEQETQYF
D: TRBD1; V: TRBV7-9; J: TRBJ2-3; CDR3: CASSASRDSRTDTQYF
D: .; V: TRBV19; J: TRBJ1-1; CDR3: CASTLGLNTEAFF
D: .; V: TRBV7-9; J: TRBJ2-3; CDR3: CASRLRADTQYF
D: .; V: TRBV9; J: TRBJ2-7; CDR3: CASSVGGDSSYEQYF
D: .; V: TRBV7-2; J: TRBJ2-2; CDR3: CASSSQGSGELFF
D: .; V: TRBV23-1; J: TRBJ2-3; CDR3: CASRSCCTDTQYF
D: TRBD1; V: TRBV7-3; J: TRBJ2-2; CDR3: CASSPAQGAAGELFF
D: .; V: TRBV2; J: TRBJ2-7; CDR3: CAGTNQGYEQYF
D: TRBD2; V: TRBV6-6; J: TRBJ2-3; CDR3: CASSLGLAGFTDTQYF
D: TRBD1; V: TRBV2; J: TRBJ1-6; CDR3: CASKDRVSYNSPLHF